The 20 T cell receptor beta chains below all came from one sample that was sequenced in a study of vaccination and CD4 T cells after COVID-19. The Oncomine TCR Beta short-read assay sequenced DNA from cultured CD4+ T cells. TCRdb processed the PCR reads anew with MiXCR; each CDR3 protein has one entry. This table has 9,500 to 15,000 distinct CDR3 sequences, about 53% appearing once. Regarding treatment: approximately 10-day PBMC culture with coronavirus spike peptide pools or control peptides (ViraFEST assay). These receptors have no known antigen. Sequenced input: CD4+ T cells from blood, cultured in vitro. The receptors stem from a human donor who had recovered from COVID-19.

The rearrangement uses TRBV20-1 and TRBJ2-7; the D gene is possibly TRBD2 (6 bases). Germline CDR1 reads DFQATT; CDR2 reads SNEGSKA (reference sequence). V was pared by 3 bases and J by 3 bases, with 15 bases between. This CDR3 has 14 amino acids. The CDR3 sequence is CSARGVAVNYEQYF. The CDR3, as DNA: TGCAGTGCTAGGGGCGTAGCGGTAAACTACGAGCAGTACTTC.

In this sample, this clonotype turned up a few times. The chain couples TRBV7-2 to TRBJ2-7; D assignment may be TRBD1 or TRBD2 (6 bases each). Germline assignment: CDR1 SGHTA and CDR2 FQGNSA. The CDR3 has 14 amino acids. With 6 bases removed from V and 3 bases from J, the gap between germline ends came to 15 bases. CDR3 sequence: CASRKGGGNYEQYF. The CDR3 bases are TGTGCCAGCAGGAAAGGAGGGGGGAACTACGAGCAGTACTTC.

The rearrangement joins TRBV19 to TRBJ2-7; D remains ambiguous. CDR1 is LNHDA and CDR2 is SQIVND in the germline V gene (reference sequence). The CDR3 length is 11 residues. Trimming pared 4 bases from V and 5 bases from J, leaving 6 bases between. The chain's CDR3 is CASSNMDEQYF. DNA of the CDR3: TGTGCCAGTAGTAACATGGACGAGCAGTACTTC.

The V and J genes are TRBV3-1 and TRBJ2-7; 9 positions agree with TRBD2. Germline lookup yields CDR1 LGHDT and CDR2 YNNKEL (reference sequence). The CDR3 length is 15 residues. The V segment lost 3 bases and the J segment 4 bases; nucleotides outside the gene matches: 7. DNA of the CDR3: TGTGCCAGCAGCCAGCCTCCTAGCGGGATTTACGAGCAGTACTTC. Translation gives CASSQPPSGIYEQYF.

The count of this clonotype is one. The CDR3 bases are TGTGCCAGCAGCCTACCACGCTCGGACAGGGGGCGCTCCTACGAGCAGTACTTC. Translating it yields CASSLPRSDRGRSYEQYF. J is TRBJ2-7 and V is TRBV7-9; TRBD1 aligns across 11 bases. Germline V gene sequence: CDR1 SEHNR, CDR2 FQNEAQ (reference sequence). Trimming cost V 5 bases and J 0 bases; bases outside gene matches: 12. The CDR3 has 18 residues.

As DNA, the CDR3 is TGTGCCAGCAGCTACTATGGGGGAGGAGACAATGAGCAGTTCTTC. Translation: CASSYYGGGDNEQFF. V is TRBV7-2 and J is TRBJ2-1, with D possibly being TRBD2 (6 bases). Germline V gene lookup returns CDR1 SGHTA and CDR2 FQGNSA. The V end lost 4 bases, the J end lost 5 bases, and 15 bases lay between the germline ends. The CDR3 loop spans 15 amino acids. Combining the CDR3 with reference TRBV7-2 and TRBJ2-1 gives the whole variable domain GAGVSQSPSNKVTEKGKDVELRCDPISGHTALYWYRQSLGQGLEFLIYFQGNSAPDKSGLPSDRFSAERTGGSVSTLTIQRTQQEDSAVYLCASSYYGGGDNEQFFGPGTRLTVL.

The chain uses TRBV7-2 and TRBJ2-3; 8 nucleotides align to TRBD2. CDR3 size: 15 residues. J gave up 4 bases and V 7 bases, and 10 bases lay outside the gene matches. CDR1 and CDR2 (germline): SGHTA, FQGNSA. The CDR3 loop reads CASTPFPGGPDTQYF. CDR3 in DNA: TGTGCCAGCACCCCATTTCCGGGAGGGCCAGATACGCAGTATTTT.

This clonotype turned up a few times. The chain couples TRBV6-2 or TRBV6-3 to TRBJ2-5; D unresolved. The CDR3 is 11 residues long. Germline V lookup: CDR1 MNHEY, CDR2 SVGEGT. Trimming took off 5 bases at V and 4 bases at J, with 5 bases between the two ends. The CDR3 bases are TGTGCCAGCAGTAATGGAGAGACCCAGTACTTC. Its translation is CASSNGETQYF.

The rearrangement uses TRBV5-1 and TRBJ2-3; 8 bases align to TRBD1. The CDR3 is 14 amino acids. CDR1 and CDR2 (germline): SGHRS, YFSETQ. V was clipped by 4 bases and J by 4 bases; unmatched bases: 5. DNA of the CDR3: TGCGCCAGCAGCGGGCAGGGGGCGCCAGATACGCAGTATTTT. It is translated as CASSGQGAPDTQYF.

The V call is TRBV20-1, the J call TRBJ2-1; 8 nucleotides line up with TRBD2. Germline loops: CDR1 DFQATT, CDR2 SNEGSKA (reference sequence). The CDR3 contains 18 residues. V was clipped by 3 bases and J by 1 base; unmatched bases: 14. In DNA, the CDR3 is TGCAGTGCTAGGACAACTAGCGGTCGTTTTTCGTCCTACAATGAGCAGTTCTTC. Residues: CSARTTSGRFSSYNEQFF.

The chain uses TRBV6-2 or TRBV6-3 and TRBJ1-5; no firm D call. Germline V gene data show CDR1 as MNHEY and CDR2 as SVGEGT. CDR3 size: 14 residues. V shed 2 bases and J shed 4 bases, with 9 bases lying between them. The CDR3 region is CASSYAVTNQPQHF. The CDR3 nucleotides are TGTGCCAGCAGTTACGCGGTCACAAATCAGCCCCAGCATTTT.

The V call is TRBV6-1, the J call TRBJ1-5, with no clear D. CDR1 is MNHNS, CDR2 SASEGT, per germline. Trimming left V 0 bases short and J 7 bases short, with 7 bases between. The length of the CDR3 is 13 residues. CDR3 loop: CASSEASGQPQHF. As DNA, the CDR3 is TGTGCCAGCAGTGAAGCGTCCGGGCAGCCCCAGCATTTT.

This rearrangement joins TRBV20-1 to TRBJ1-2; no clear D. Per germline, CDR1 DFQATT and CDR2 SNEGSKA (reference sequence). V gave up 3 bases and J gave up 0 bases, with 5 bases separating them. The length of the CDR3 is 12 residues. CDR3 sequence (DNA): TGCAGTGCTAGTGTGGCTAACTATGGCTACACCTTC. This codes for CSASVANYGYTF.

This sequence joins TRBV29-1 and TRBJ1-5; TRBD1 might be the D (5 bases). Germline CDR1 reads SQVTM; CDR2 reads ANQGSEA. The CDR3 sequence is 13 residues long. V was shortened by 7 bases and J by 0 bases, with 10 bases between the two germline ends. This CDR3 is CSARDGSNQPQHF. The CDR3 coding sequence is TGCAGCGCCAGGGACGGTAGCAATCAGCCCCAGCATTTT.

V and J are TRBV10-1 and TRBJ2-5; no firm D call. The CDR3 sequence is 11 residues long. V was cut by 5 bases and J by 1 base, with 2 bases left in between. Germline V gene lookup returns CDR1 WNHNN and CDR2 SYGVQD (reference sequence). In DNA, the CDR3 is TGCGCCAGCAGTTTCCAAGAGACCCAGTACTTC. It specifies CASSFQETQYF.

This sequence joins TRBV6-4 and TRBJ2-3; 9 bases line up with TRBD2. The germline CDR1 and CDR2 sequences are MRHNA and SNTAGT. This CDR3 spans 15 amino acids. V lost 2 bases to trimming and J lost 1 base; unmatched junction nucleotides: 1. In DNA, the CDR3 is TGTGCCAGCAGTGACGTAGCGGGAGGCACAGATACGCAGTATTTT. As protein: CASSDVAGGTDTQYF.

The J gene is TRBJ2-1, the V gene TRBV12-3 or TRBV12-4; 15 bases are a match to TRBD2. V was clipped by 3 bases and J by 4 bases; unmatched bases: 13. The CDR3 totals 20 residues. As DNA, the CDR3 is TGTGCCAGCAGTTTCCCACAGGGGGGGACTAGCGGGAGGACGTACAATGAGCAGTTCTTC. Residues: CASSFPQGGTSGRTYNEQFF.

This clonotype came up a few times. This rearrangement joins TRBV20-1 to TRBJ2-5, with 12 bases lining up with TRBD2. Germline trimming cut 6 bases from V and 7 bases from J; bases unmatched to any gene: 18. The CDR3 runs to 17 residues. The germline CDR1 and CDR2 sequences are DFQATT and SNEGSKA (reference sequence). CDR3 sequence (DNA): TGCAGTGCCACCCTGCCTAGCGGGAGGGCGGGGATGGGGACCCAGTACTTC. It translates to CSATLPSGRAGMGTQYF.

The gene calls are TRBV2 and TRBJ2-2; D is perhaps TRBD1 (5 bases). V lost 4 bases and J 4 bases, leaving 10 bases between the germline ends. The CDR3 has 14 amino acids. Germline CDR1 reads SNHLY; CDR2 reads FYNNEI. The CDR3 DNA reads TGTGCCAGCAGTGTAGACAGCCGCACCGGGGAGCTGTTTTTT. It specifies CASSVDSRTGELFF.

In DNA form, the CDR3 reads TGTGCCAGCAGCTTGGCGACAGGGGGCTCCGATACGCAGTATTTT. Translation gives CASSLATGGSDTQYF. V gene TRBV5-5 combines with J gene TRBJ2-3; TRBD1 agrees at 10 bases. Trimming cost V 0 bases and J 6 bases; bases outside gene matches: 4. Germline CDR1 and CDR2: SGHKS and YYEKEE (reference sequence). CDR3 length: 15 residues. Supplemented by reference TRBV5-5 and TRBJ2-3, the full variable domain reads DAGVTQSPTHLIKTRGQQVTLRCSPISGHKSVSWYQQVLGQGPQFIFQYYEKEERGRGNFPDRFSARQFPNYSSELNVNALLLGDSALYLCASSLATGGSDTQYFGPGTRLTVL.